This T cell receptor (beta chain) was found in a study of metastatic and nonmetastatic thyroid tumors. Study details: Repertoire data that came from the blood and tumor or nodule tissue of malignant and benign thyroid patients were compared. Study conclusions and caveats: TCR beta diversity was reportedly significantly higher in malignant thyroid tumors than benign nodules, in blood and tumor.

The CDR3 has 14 amino acids. CDR1 LNHDA and CDR2 SQIVND come from the germline V gene (reference sequence). Trimming shortened V by 9 bases and J by 2 bases, and 14 bases separated the two germline ends. Authors' methods: A classifier of distant metastasis in papillary thyroid cancer was built from CDR3 differences (across clinicopathological groups). TCRdb re-analyzed the PCR reads using MiXCR. V and J calls and clone size were set by TCRdb, not the authors. The table lists around 30,000 clones, about 24% of them singletons. Each patient went into thyroid surgery without having received any treatment. About this clone itself: Antigen unknown.

The chain carries TRBV19 and TRBJ1-5; D call uncertain. Sequences were obtained from blood. The TCR sequence derives from a female donor with papillary thyroid cancer or a benign thyroid nodule (not recorded which). Some clones in this sample may be carry-over from other donors' samples. CDR3 bases: TGTGCCAGCAACGACTGGACCGGCAATCAGCCCCAGCATTTT. This sequence encodes CASNDWTGNQPQHF. Full variable domain (outside the CDR3, taken from reference TRBV19 and TRBJ1-5): DGGITQSPKYLFRKEGQNVTLSCEQNLNHDAMYWYRQDPGQGLRLIYYSQIVNDFQKGDIAEGYSVSREKKESFPLTVTSAQKNPTAFYLCASNDWTGNQPQHFGDGTRLSIL.